What follows is one T cell receptor (beta chain) and its context. What it binds is unknown. No infections or other immune events were documented during collection. The sample comes from a study of identifying expanded T cells in peripheral blood. Some clones are missing from TCRdb's copy, which holds only in-frame ones; the method was immunoSEQ multiplex PCR. The sample has around 120,000 clones, more than 80% seen once. Notes on the study in general: Roughly two-week clone count variance significantly increased as total template count grew. Differentially abundant clones: around 1.2 between replicates, about 17 at 2 to 3 weeks, less than 20 at four.

The sample was blood. The clonotype comes from a person between 18 and 70 years old in good health.

DNA of the CDR3: TGTGCCAGCTATGGACAGGGGGATTCACCCCTCCACTTT. Protein sequence: CASYGQGDSPLHF. The V and J genes are TRBV6-5 and TRBJ1-6; 10 nucleotides match TRBD1. Germline lookup yields CDR1 MNHEY and CDR2 SVGAGI. This CDR3 has 13 amino acids. The trim removed 8 bases at V and 8 bases at J, leaving 3 bases unmatched.